Reported below is one T cell receptor beta chain. The antigen this receptor binds is unknown. Per-base quality was not reported, and no clone a single base away is much larger than it. The data derive from a study of T cell responses to AZD1222 COVID-19 vaccine (dated by TCRdb to about 2021). Looking at the study overall: TCR sequencing was performed for approximately 240 trial participants, of whom about 210 were given two doses of AZD1222 and around 25 were given two doses of MenACWY control vaccine. Trial participants were enrolled by age into subgroups of 18-55, 56-69 and 70-plus years, and around 140, 26 and 57 TCR-sequenced participants, respectively, were included in these subgroups.

The time point label, read with the paper, signifies: about 28 days (+/-7) after the second vaccine dose. Because spike-specific TCR depth and breadth did not differ between the two schedules, AZD1222 recipients who got a second dose at roughly 4 weeks were pooled with those who got a second dose at roughly 12 weeks. Vaccinee samples were obtained from the UK trials COV001 and COV002, which included a single-blind randomized controlled phase 2/3 trial of AZD1222 (ChAdOx1 nCoV-19) in healthy adults. For TCRbeta chain sequencing, PBMC samples were collected from trial participants at day 0 and at day 28 after the second dose. What the research found in general, with its limitations: In the small 56-69-year group, the increase in depth fell short of significance, most likely because of low power. Epitopes outside the regions mutated in the B.1.351 and B.1.1.7 variants were reportedly recognized by nearly half of the unique spike-specific TCRs. Participants were mostly white British, with more females than males. The authors suggested clonal diversity may have been underestimated. The vaccine-associated CD4 TCRs covered the entire spike protein, and the dominant responses fell in regions 160-218 and 743-854. After two AZD1222 doses, both the breadth and the depth of spike-specific TCRs were significantly higher than at day 0 and than in MenACWY recipients. Because no samples from the day 14 peak response were available, repertoires could be characterized only after the peak T cell response. Only a handful of AZD1222 recipients were SARS-CoV-2 seropositive at baseline, limiting conclusions about previously exposed vaccinees.

The CDR3 regions of human TCRbeta chains were analyzed by immunosequencing. The published analysis was carried out like this. TCRs in the repertoires were matched against a reference library of SARS-CoV-2-specific TCRs that had been generated with the MIRA antigen-specificity platform. Breadth meant the fraction of unique TCRs that were SARS-CoV-2-associated, whereas depth meant the fraction of total T cells that were SARS-CoV-2-associated. Each spike-specific TCR was assigned to its reactive spike region and to a CD4 or CD8 class using the MIRA data. Log10-transformed breadth and depth values were compared by one-way ANOVA with Sidak's multiple comparisons tests. This immuneACCESS table, as held by TCRdb, lists in-frame sequences with V and J called but not all clones. Of the missing ones, under half trace to an unresolved V gene in checked studies; the others have no known cause. The V and J calls and clone size are taken from that table; D and trimming were inferred from the DNA. This sample has roughly 80,000 clones in its table, and roughly 87% of those were observed once. In total, the top ten clones hold under 14% of the sample.

Via the germline V gene (reference sequence), CDR1 is LNHNV and CDR2 YYDKDF. V has 2 bases trimmed and J has 4 bases trimmed; junction bases matching no gene number 4. The CDR3 spans 16 residues, from the cysteine through the phenylalanine. The read is trimmed to its CDR3 DNA, 48 bases read in frame from base 1. Recombination joined TRBV15 with TRBJ2-1; TRBD2 lines up with 11 middle nucleotides. Sequencing was performed on peripheral blood, taken 28 days after the second AZD1222 dose. This TCR was sampled from an adult who received the AZD1222 COVID-19 vaccine. The DNA sequence reads TGTGCCACCAGCAGACTAGCGGGGGGTACATACAATGAGCAGTTCTTC. This translates into CATSRLAGGTYNEQFF.